Shown below are 26 T cell receptor beta chains from a single sample sequenced in a study of blood T cell repertoires in COVID-19 (dated by TCRdb to about 2020). Library generation was performed with the immunoSEQ multiplex PCR assay. TCRdb carries this immuneACCESS record with in-frame sequences only. Its versions omit some clonotypes, under half of them owing to an unresolved V gene in the studies checked, with the rest unexplained. This sample has about 80,000 clones in its table, and around four fifths of those were observed once. The top ten constitute around 9.7% of the sample. Specimen: peripheral blood. The receptors stem from a human donor in a cohort sampled during active COVID-19.

The rearrangement uses TRBV4-1 and TRBJ2-5; maybe TRBD1 (8 bases). V was cut by 0 bases and J by 6 bases, with 29 bases left in between. Per the germline V gene, CDR1 is MGHRA and CDR2 is YSYEKL. The CDR3 sequence is 20 residues long. CDR3 sequence reads: CASSQERTGRGGVREQTQYF. The CDR3 nucleotides read TGCGCCAGCAGCCAAGAAAGGACAGGGAGGGGGGGAGTCCGGGAGCAGACCCAGTACTTC.

V usage is TRBV16 and J usage is TRBJ1-4, with 7 positions matching TRBD1. This CDR3 has 15 residues. Germline V lookup: CDR1 KGHSY, CDR2 FQNENV. The J segment lost 2 bases and the V segment lost 0 bases, leaving 0 bases of the junction unmatched. CDR3 amino acids: CASSQSGQTNEKLFF. The CDR3 bases are TGTGCCAGCAGCCAATCGGGACAGACTAATGAAAAACTGTTTTTT.

This clone has only a few counts. The CDR3 loop is CASSEEAEGTEQYF. CDR3 in DNA: TGTGCCAGCAGTGAAGAAGCGGAGGGAACCGAGCAGTACTTC. V and J are TRBV2 and TRBJ2-7, with a weak D call TRBD2 (6 bases). The germline V gene has CDR1 SNHLY and CDR2 FYNNEI. The CDR3 loop spans 14 amino acids. The germline V and J ends were trimmed by 1 base and 6 bases, with 13 bases remaining between them.

This clone came up a few times. The chain is built from TRBV28 and TRBJ2-5; D is possibly TRBD1 (6 bases). Germline V gene lookup returns CDR1 MDHEN and CDR2 SYDVKM. This CDR3 is built from 15 residues. V lost 4 bases, J lost 0 bases, and 12 bases lay in between. The CDR3 protein is CASSSRDTYQETQYF. The DNA for the CDR3 is TGTGCCAGCAGTTCCCGGGACACGTACCAAGAGACCCAGTACTTC.

The chain employs TRBV5-1 and TRBJ2-3, with 10 bases fitting TRBD2. Germline V gene sequence: CDR1 SGHRS, CDR2 YFSETQ. Losses at the gene ends were 4 bases for V and 2 bases for J; bases not matched to a gene: 4. CDR3 length: 15 amino acids. CDR3 sequence (DNA): TGCGCCAGCAGCGCTCTAGCGGGAGTCACAGATACGCAGTATTTT. Amino acids: CASSALAGVTDTQYF.

The CDR3 coding sequence is TGCGCCAGCGCCCTGTCAACAGGTAACACTGAAGCTTTCTTT. This gives the protein CASALSTGNTEAFF. The V call is TRBV5-1, the J call TRBJ1-1; D might be TRBD1 (5 bases). This CDR3 has 14 residues. V was shortened by 7 bases and J by 2 bases, with 15 bases between the two germline ends. From germline, CDR1 is SGHRS and CDR2 YFSETQ.

The chain has TRBV3-1 (or the pseudogene TRBV3-2) and TRBJ2-3; a possible D gene is TRBD2 (7 bases). The germline V gene has CDR1 LGHDT and CDR2 YNNKEL (reference sequence). The CDR3 consists of 15 residues. V was shortened by 1 base and J by 1 base, with 9 bases between the two germline ends. The CDR3 spells CASSQGGGRTDTQYF. The CDR3 DNA follows: TGTGCCAGCAGCCAAGGCGGGGGCCGCACAGATACGCAGTATTTT.

The gene calls are TRBV27 and TRBJ2-5, with 7 bases that match TRBD1. The CDR3 totals 15 residues. The germline gives CDR1 MNHEY, CDR2 SMNVEV (reference sequence). Losses at the gene ends were 5 bases for V and 2 bases for J; bases not matched to a gene: 8. The chain's CDR3 is CASSPQGKNQETQYF. For the CDR3, the DNA is TGTGCCAGCAGTCCACAGGGGAAGAATCAAGAGACCCAGTACTTC.

The chain has TRBV24-1 and TRBJ2-3; TRBD1 agrees at 7 bases. After removal of 5 bases from V and 6 bases from J, the junction contained 16 bases not matched to a gene. Germline CDR1 is KGHDR and CDR2 is SFDVKD. CDR3 length: 17 amino acids. The CDR3 region is CATSVVKDRRPRDTQYF. The CDR3 DNA follows: TGTGCCACCAGTGTGGTAAAGGACAGGCGACCTCGGGATACGCAGTATTTT.

The chain couples TRBV14 to TRBJ2-7; 12 bases agree with TRBD1. The CDR3 totals 16 residues. Trimming took 0 bases from V and 6 from J; bases not matched to a gene: 6. Germline CDR1 and CDR2: SGHDN and FVKESK. DNA of the CDR3: TGTGCCAGCAGCCAAGATTTCGGGACAGGGGGCGCCGAGCAGTACTTC. This encodes CASSQDFGTGGAEQYF.

A single count supports this clone. This chain links TRBV19 with TRBJ2-7; TRBD2 aligns across 14 bases. The CDR3 loop spans 13 amino acids. Germline V gene sequence: CDR1 LNHDA, CDR2 SQIVND (reference sequence). The ends lost 10 bases at V and 4 bases at J; junction bases unmatched: 3. The CDR3 protein is CATGLAGAYEQYF. The CDR3 DNA follows: TGTGCCACGGGACTAGCGGGAGCGTACGAGCAGTACTTC.

This clone was seen a single time. The chain carries TRBV18 and TRBJ2-3; 10 bases are shared with TRBD2. The germline gives CDR1 KGHSH, CDR2 LQKENI. Trimming removed 1 base from V and 6 bases from J; junction bases left unmatched: 10. The CDR3 runs 17 residues. The CDR3 nucleotides are TGTGCCAGCTCACCACTCCCTAGCGGGAGCGGTATTGATACGCAGTATTTT. Its protein product is CASSPLPSGSGIDTQYF.

In its sample, this clone was seen once. This chain joins TRBV3-1 (or the pseudogene TRBV3-2) and TRBJ2-2; tentative D call: TRBD2 (7 bases). V dropped 8 bases and J dropped 6 bases, with 16 bases sitting between them. Germline V gene data show CDR1 as LGHDT and CDR2 as YNNKEL (reference sequence). The CDR3 is 14 amino acids. The CDR3 loop reads CASLLRGGPGELFF. CDR3 sequence (DNA): TGTGCCAGCCTCCTGAGGGGGGGCCCCGGGGAGCTGTTTTTT.

The chain couples TRBV4-1 to TRBJ2-7, with D possibly being TRBD2 (5 bases). V dropped 3 bases and J dropped 0 bases, with 9 bases sitting between them. This CDR3 contains 14 residues. Germline lookup yields CDR1 MGHRA and CDR2 YSYEKL. CDR3 nucleotides: TGCGCCAGCAGCCAGAGGGTGGACTCCTACGAGCAGTACTTC. Translation: CASSQRVDSYEQYF.

The chain employs TRBV24-1 and TRBJ2-1; TRBD2 matches 8 bases. J gave up 4 bases and V 2 bases, and 3 bases lay outside the gene matches. This CDR3 is 15 amino acids long. Germline V gene lookup returns CDR1 KGHDR and CDR2 SFDVKD. The CDR3 here is CATSDSTSGYNEQFF. In DNA, the CDR3 is TGTGCCACCAGTGATTCTACTAGCGGTTACAATGAGCAGTTCTTC.

This rearrangement joins TRBV18 to TRBJ1-1; TRBD1 matches at 8 bases. V was clipped by 3 bases and J by 2 bases; unmatched bases: 8. Germline V gives CDR1 KGHSH, CDR2 LQKENI. The CDR3 has 16 amino acids. DNA of the CDR3: TGTGCCAGCTCACCCGGGACAGGCATAGCAAACACTGAAGCTTTCTTT. Its translation: CASSPGTGIANTEAFF.

The count of this clone is one. This chain joins TRBV5-4 and TRBJ1-6, with D unresolved. Germline V lookup: CDR1 SGHNT, CDR2 YYREEE (reference sequence). V was shortened by 0 bases and J by 8 bases, with 15 bases between the two germline ends. This CDR3 spans 16 amino acids. CDR3 in amino acids: CASSLGRLFEDSPLHF. The DNA of the CDR3 is TGTGCCAGCAGCTTGGGAAGGCTGTTCGAGGATTCACCCCTCCACTTT. Full variable domain (rest looked up from reference TRBV5-4 and TRBJ1-6): ETGVTQSPTHLIKTRGQQVTLRCSSQSGHNTVSWYQQALGQGPQFIFQYYREEENGRGNFPPRFSGLQFPNYSSELNVNALELDDSALYLCASSLGRLFEDSPLHFGNGTRLTVT.

The genes are TRBV3-1 (or the pseudogene TRBV3-2) and TRBJ1-1; D may be TRBD1 (5 bases). Germline V gene sequence: CDR1 LGHDT, CDR2 YNNKEL (reference sequence). V lost 7 bases to trimming and J lost 4 bases, with 13 bases between them. The CDR3 is made up of 13 amino acids. This chain's CDR3 is CASTSRGGTEAFF. CDR3 nucleotides: TGTGCCAGCACTTCGAGGGGAGGCACTGAAGCTTTCTTT.

The genes are TRBV5-1 and TRBJ1-4, with 8 positions matching TRBD1. Germline CDR1 and CDR2: SGHRS and YFSETQ. The CDR3 is 16 residues long. Germline trimming cut 3 bases from V and 5 bases from J; bases unmatched to any gene: 9. CDR3 nucleotide sequence: TGCGCCAGCAGCTCTCACGCGACAGGGGAAAATGAAAAACTGTTTTTT. Translating gives CASSSHATGENEKLFF.

This clone showed up just a few times. At the DNA level, this CDR3 is encoded by other sequences in the same sample as well. The genes are TRBV6-5 and TRBJ1-1; 11 positions agree with TRBD1. The ends lost 6 bases at V and 7 bases at J; junction bases unmatched: 4. This CDR3 comprises 13 residues. The germline gives CDR1 MNHEY, CDR2 SVGAGI. CDR3 coding DNA: TGTGCCAGCAGGGGACAGGGGGTTGGTGAAGCTTTCTTT. Translating gives CASRGQGVGEAFF.

This clone was recorded only once. This chain uses TRBV5-1 with TRBJ1-1; D may be TRBD1 (6 bases). Germline V gene lookup returns CDR1 SGHRS and CDR2 YFSETQ. This CDR3 has 16 amino acids. The germline V and J ends were trimmed by 1 base and 0 bases, with 13 bases remaining between them. The CDR3 nucleotides are TGCGCCAGCAGCTTGTCGACAGGCAGCATGAACACTGAAGCTTTCTTT. Residues: CASSLSTGSMNTEAFF.

The chain has TRBV12-3 or TRBV12-4 and TRBJ1-5, with D unclear. This CDR3 comprises 12 residues. Trimming removed 6 bases at V and 4 bases at J, with 7 bases between. This CDR3 is CASSLFNQPQHF. CDR3 sequence (DNA): TGTGCCAGCAGCCTTTTTAATCAGCCCCAGCATTTT.

The chain joins TRBV11-2 to TRBJ2-5; the D is unclear. Deletions cut 5 bases from V and 2 bases from J, with 12 bases between. Germline CDR1 is SGHAT and CDR2 is FQNNGV. The CDR3 covers 14 residues. Here the CDR3 DNA reads TGTGCCAGCAGCGCCCGACTGTTACAAGAGACCCAGTACTTC. Protein sequence: CASSARLLQETQYF.

The chain joins TRBV7-9 to TRBJ2-7; TRBD2 matches at 7 bases. V gave up 2 bases and J gave up 3 bases; unmatched junction bases: 10. Germline CDR1 SEHNR, CDR2 FQNEAQ (reference sequence). The CDR3 is made up of 16 amino acids. In nucleotides, the CDR3 is TGTGCCAGCAGCTTAAGTTGGCGGGGGACCGACTACGAGCAGTACTTC. This sequence encodes CASSLSWRGTDYEQYF.

This chain links TRBV5-4 with TRBJ2-6; D not resolved. Germline CDR1 is SGHNT and CDR2 is YYREEE (reference sequence). This CDR3 is built from 14 residues. Trimming removed 5 bases at V and 4 bases at J, with 10 bases between. CDR3 DNA: TGTGCCAGCAGAACCGAGGCCGGGGCCAACGTCCTGACTTTC. Translating gives CASRTEAGANVLTF.

V is TRBV24-1 and J is TRBJ2-5; the D gene is possibly TRBD2 (5 bases). V was cut by 6 bases and J by 1 base, with 23 bases left in between. The CDR3 spans 18 residues. CDR1 is KGHDR and CDR2 is SFDVKD in the germline V gene. CDR3 loop: CATSQKTRRPGSQETQYF. The CDR3 nucleotides are TGTGCCACCAGTCAAAAAACCAGAAGACCGGGATCCCAAGAGACCCAGTACTTC.